These 4 T cell receptor beta chains came from one sample sequenced in a study of radiotherapy plus CTLA-4 blockade in lung cancer. TCRdb keeps only in-frame clones here, not all; method: immunoSEQ multiplex PCR. Of some 46,000 clones in the sample, 82% were seen once. The sample was peripheral blood, taken from a patient treated with radiotherapy plus ipilimumab. Receptor source: a human donor with non-small cell lung cancer who had stable disease on radiotherapy plus ipilimumab.

The chain links TRBV5-1 to TRBJ2-5; D gene uncertain. The CDR3 runs to 15 residues. V lost 4 bases and J 5 bases, leaving 18 bases between the germline ends. CDR1 SGHRS and CDR2 YFSETQ come from the germline V gene. The CDR3 DNA is TGCGCCAGCAGCCCTACTATAGCCTTTGGGGAGACCCAGTACTTC. Protein product: CASSPTIAFGETQYF.

V usage is TRBV28 and J usage is TRBJ2-1; D remains ambiguous. The CDR3 loop spans 11 amino acids. Trimming took off 8 bases at V and 8 bases at J, with 10 bases between the two ends. Germline lookup yields CDR1 MDHEN and CDR2 SYDVKM. The CDR3 DNA reads TGTGCCAGCGGGCCGTACTATGAGCAGTTCTTC. Translation gives CASGPYYEQFF. Full variable domain (rest looked up from reference TRBV28 and TRBJ2-1): DVKVTQSSRYLVKRTGEKVFLECVQDMDHENMFWYRQDPGLGLRLIYFSYDVKMKEKGDIPEGYSVSREKKERFSLILESASTNQTSMYLCASGPYYEQFFGPGTRLTVL.

This rearrangement joins TRBV6-1 to TRBJ2-2; possibly TRBD1 for D (5 bases). V gave up 7 bases and J gave up 8 bases, with 11 bases separating them. The CDR3 spans 12 residues. CDR1 and CDR2 from the germline V gene are MNHNS and SASEGT. This chain's CDR3 is CASTRVGGELFF. Written as DNA, the CDR3 is TGTGCCAGCACCAGGGTGGGAGGGGAGCTGTTTTTT.

This chain uses TRBV19 with TRBJ2-3; the match to TRBD2 covers 8 bases. The germline CDR1 and CDR2 sequences are LNHDA and SQIVND (reference sequence). This CDR3 is 13 amino acids long. V was clipped by 7 bases and J by 3 bases; unmatched bases: 3. In DNA, the CDR3 is TGTGCCAGTAAAATAGCGGGAACAGATACGCAGTATTTT. Translated, it gives CASKIAGTDTQYF.